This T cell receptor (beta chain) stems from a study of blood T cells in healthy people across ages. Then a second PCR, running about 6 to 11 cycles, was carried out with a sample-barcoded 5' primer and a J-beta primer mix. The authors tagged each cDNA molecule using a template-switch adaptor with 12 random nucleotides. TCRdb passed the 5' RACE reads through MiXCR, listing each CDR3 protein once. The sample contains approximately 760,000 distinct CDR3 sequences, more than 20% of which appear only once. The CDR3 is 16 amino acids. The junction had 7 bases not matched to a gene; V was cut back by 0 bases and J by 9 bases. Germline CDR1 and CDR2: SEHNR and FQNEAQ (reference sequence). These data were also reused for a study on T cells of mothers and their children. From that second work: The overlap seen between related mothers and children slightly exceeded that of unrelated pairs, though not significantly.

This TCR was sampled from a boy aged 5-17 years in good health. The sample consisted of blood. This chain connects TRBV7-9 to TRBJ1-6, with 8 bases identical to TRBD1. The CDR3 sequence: CASSLALGTGGSPLHF. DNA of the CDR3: TGTGCCAGCAGCTTAGCGCTGGGGACAGGAGGTTCACCCCTCCACTTT. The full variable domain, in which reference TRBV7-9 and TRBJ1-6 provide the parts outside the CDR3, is DTGVSQNPRHKITKRGQNVTFRCDPISEHNRLYWYRQTLGQGPEFLTYFQNEAQLEKSRLLSDRFSAERPKGSFSTLEIQRTEQGDSAMYLCASSLALGTGGSPLHFGNGTRLTVT.